This TCR beta chain stems from a study of blood T cell repertoires in COVID-19. The sample holds a few counts of this clone. Only in-frame clones appear in the TCRdb table, and some are missing; sequencing was by immunoSEQ multiplex PCR. The data show 45,000 to 55,000 clones, 85% to 90% seen once. V lost 4 bases and J lost 0; bases outside the gene matches: 4. The CDR3 loop spans 15 amino acids. Germline assignment: CDR1 MNHEY and CDR2 SVGAGI. V and J are TRBV6-5 and TRBJ2-7; TRBD1 agrees at 9 bases. Sequenced input: peripheral blood. The source of this sequence is a human donor in a cohort sampled during active COVID-19. In nucleotides, the CDR3 is TGTGCCAGCAGTTTGGACAGGGGCAACTCCTACGAGCAGTACTTC. This sequence encodes CASSLDRGNSYEQYF.